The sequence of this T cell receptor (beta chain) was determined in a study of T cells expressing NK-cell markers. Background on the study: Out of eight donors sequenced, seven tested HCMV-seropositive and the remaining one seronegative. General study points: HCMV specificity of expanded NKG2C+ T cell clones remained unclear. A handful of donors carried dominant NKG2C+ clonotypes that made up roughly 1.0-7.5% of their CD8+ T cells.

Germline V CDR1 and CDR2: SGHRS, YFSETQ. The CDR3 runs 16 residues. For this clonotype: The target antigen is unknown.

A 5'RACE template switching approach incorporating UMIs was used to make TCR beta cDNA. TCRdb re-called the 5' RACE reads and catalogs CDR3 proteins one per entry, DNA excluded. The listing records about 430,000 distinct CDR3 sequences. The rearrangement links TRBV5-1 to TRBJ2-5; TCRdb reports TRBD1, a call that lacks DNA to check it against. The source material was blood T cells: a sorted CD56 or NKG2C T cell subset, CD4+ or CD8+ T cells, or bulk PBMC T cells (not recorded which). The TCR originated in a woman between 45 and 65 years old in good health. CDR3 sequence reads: CASSQGDWSSQETQYF.